Sequencing of this TCR beta chain was carried out in a study of vaccination effects on CD4 cells after COVID-19. TCRdb's copy holds only in-frame clones and misses some; the assay was immunoSEQ multiplex PCR. The sample has 35,000 to 55,000 clones, roughly four fifths seen once. Germline V gives CDR1 MNHEY, CDR2 SVGEGT. This CDR3 has 14 amino acids. Of note for this clone: The target antigen is unknown. One end of the junction does not line up with germline, which may come from a read error.

Under the ViraFEST assay, PBMC were stimulated with viral peptide pools so that antigen-specific CD4+ T cells expanded. Sequencing was performed afterwards. Isolation of CD4+ T cells took place after about nine days of culture. The person's infection with SARS-CoV-2, confirmed by PCR, took place between March and December 2020. The genes are TRBV6-2 or TRBV6-3 and TRBJ2-1; either TRBD1 or TRBD2 may supply D (5 bases each). The starting material was CD4+ T cells from PBMCs cultured with a peptide pool, obtained before COVID-19 vaccination. This sequence originates from a human donor who had a prior SARS-CoV-2 infection. In DNA, the CDR3 is TGTGCCAGCAGTTACTCGACGGGGCGGCCCAGCTCACTCTTC. It codes for CASSYSTGRPSSLF.